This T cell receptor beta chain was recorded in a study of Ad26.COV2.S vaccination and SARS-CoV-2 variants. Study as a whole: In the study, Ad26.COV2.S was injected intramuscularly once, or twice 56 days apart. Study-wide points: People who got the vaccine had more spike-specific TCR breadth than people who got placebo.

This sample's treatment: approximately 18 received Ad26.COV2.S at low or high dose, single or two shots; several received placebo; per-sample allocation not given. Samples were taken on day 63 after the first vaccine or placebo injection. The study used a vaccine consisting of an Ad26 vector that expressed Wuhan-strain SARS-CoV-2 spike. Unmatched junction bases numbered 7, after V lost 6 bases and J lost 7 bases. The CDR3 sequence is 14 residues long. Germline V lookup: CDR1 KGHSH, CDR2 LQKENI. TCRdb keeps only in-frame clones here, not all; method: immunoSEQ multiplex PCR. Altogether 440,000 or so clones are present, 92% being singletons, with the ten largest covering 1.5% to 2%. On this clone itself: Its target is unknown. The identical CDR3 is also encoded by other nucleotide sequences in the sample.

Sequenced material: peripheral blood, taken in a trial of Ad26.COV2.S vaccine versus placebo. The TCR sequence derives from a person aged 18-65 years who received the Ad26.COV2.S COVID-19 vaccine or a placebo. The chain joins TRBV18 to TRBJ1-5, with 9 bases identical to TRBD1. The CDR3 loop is CASSQGQGNQPQHF. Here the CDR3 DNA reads TGTGCCAGCTCCCAGGGACAGGGAAACCAGCCCCAGCATTTT.